Each of the 16 T cell receptor beta chains below was sequenced from the same sample in a study of T cells in Graves' hyperthyroidism and ophthalmopathy. What was amplified from RNA transcripts were TCR beta CDR3 regions. HTBI primers drove first-round RT-PCR of the TCR CDR3. TCRdb reprocessed the multiplex PCR reads with MiXCR, giving one entry per CDR3 protein. The sample carries roughly 720,000 distinct CDR3 sequences, roughly a sixth recorded once. The sample taken for sequencing was blood. The source of these receptors is a man aged 50 or older with Graves' hyperthyroidism.

Ten or more counts support this clonotype. The chain is built from TRBV28 and TRBJ2-3; 13 bases fit TRBD2. Germline V lookup: CDR1 MDHEN, CDR2 SYDVKM. Trimming cost V 5 bases and J 5 bases; bases outside gene matches: 10. This CDR3 spans 17 amino acids. This CDR3 reads CASSEGGLAGEVDTQYF. The CDR3 DNA reads TGTGCCAGCAGTGAGGGAGGACTAGCGGGAGAAGTAGATACGCAGTATTTT.

The rearrangement links TRBV4-3 to TRBJ2-2; D remains ambiguous. Germline lookup yields CDR1 LGHNA and CDR2 YSLEER. Trimming removed 0 bases at V and 3 bases at J, with 17 bases between. The CDR3 has 18 amino acids. The chain's CDR3 is CASSQDRLVVWDTGELFF. In nucleotides, the CDR3 is TGCGCCAGCAGCCAAGATCGTTTAGTAGTCTGGGACACCGGGGAGCTGTTTTTT.

This clonotype showed up many times. The chain has TRBV7-2 and TRBJ2-3; D is unresolved. CDR3 size: 15 residues. Looked up from germline, CDR1 is SGHTA and CDR2 is FQGNSA. V lost 2 bases, J lost 3 bases, and 12 bases lay in between. The CDR3 loop reads CASSLPGVETDTQYF. DNA for the CDR3: TGTGCCAGCAGCTTACCGGGTGTTGAGACAGATACGCAGTATTTT.

The chain combines TRBV3-1 with TRBJ2-3, with TRBD2 as a possible D gene (6 bases). Germline CDR1 reads LGHDT; CDR2 reads YNNKEL (reference sequence). V lost 1 base and J lost 2, with 13 bases in between. This CDR3 spans 16 amino acids. The CDR3 DNA sequence: TGTGCCAGCAGCCAAGTTCCGGGGGATTTCACAGATACGCAGTATTTT. Its protein is CASSQVPGDFTDTQYF.

About this clonotype: This could be a read error, since a much larger clone is one nucleotide away. The CDR3 region has the DNA TGCAGCGCTGATAGTGGGGGCAGGACCGTGGAGCTGTTTTTT. Translation gives CSADSGGRTVELFF. The J gene is TRBJ2-2, the V gene TRBV29-1, with TRBD1 as a possible D gene (6 bases). Germline V CDR1 and CDR2: SQVTM, ANQGSEA. The CDR3 covers 14 residues.

The chain recombines TRBV4-1 with TRBJ2-7; a possible D gene is TRBD1 (6 bases). V dropped 2 bases and J dropped 4 bases, with 15 bases sitting between them. Germline-derived CDR1 and CDR2 are MGHRA and YSYEKL. The CDR3 runs to 15 residues. CDR3 sequence reads: CASSQTGTKGYEQYF. In nucleotides, the CDR3 is TGCGCCAGCAGCCAAACCGGGACAAAAGGGTACGAGCAGTACTTC.

This clonotype was counted many times. The chain carries TRBV2 and TRBJ2-5; D unresolved. Germline values: CDR1 SNHLY, CDR2 FYNNEI. The CDR3 loop spans 12 amino acids. The V end lost 6 bases, the J end lost 1 base, and 6 bases lay between the germline ends. Here the CDR3 DNA reads TGTGCCAGCAGCTATTCCCAAGAGACCCAGTACTTC. Protein sequence: CASSYSQETQYF.

This clonotype was observed a few times. The chain combines TRBV9 with TRBJ2-6; D may be TRBD1 (7 bases). Per the germline V gene, CDR1 is SGDLS and CDR2 is YYNGEE. Trimming removed 6 bases at V and 0 bases at J, with 13 bases between. The CDR3 is made up of 16 amino acids. CDR3 residues: CASTQGGSSGANVLTF. In DNA, the CDR3 is TGTGCCAGCACCCAGGGGGGCAGCTCTGGGGCCAACGTCCTGACTTTC.

This clonotype showed up many times. The chain recombines TRBV13 with TRBJ2-7; 8 nucleotides line up with TRBD1. CDR3 length: 15 amino acids. Germline values: CDR1 PRHDT, CDR2 FYEKMQ (reference sequence). With 5 bases clipped from V and 5 bases from J, the junction kept 11 bases outside the gene matches. The CDR3 protein is CASSPNRGNKDEQYF. In nucleotides, the CDR3 is TGTGCCAGCAGCCCCAACAGGGGGAATAAGGACGAGCAGTACTTC.

This clonotype was counted many times. V usage is TRBV2 and J usage is TRBJ2-3, with 8 bases aligning to TRBD2. V gave up 6 bases and J gave up 3 bases; unmatched junction bases: 11. CDR3 length: 16 amino acids. Germline V gene data show CDR1 as SNHLY and CDR2 as FYNNEI. The DNA of the CDR3 is TGTGCCAGCAGGGAACCTTGGCGGGAGGCAACAGATACGCAGTATTTT. Encoded protein: CASREPWREATDTQYF. Complete variable domain (other parts from reference TRBV2 and TRBJ2-3): EPEVTQTPSHQVTQMGQEVILRCVPISNHLYFYWYRQILGQKVEFLVSFYNNEISEKSEIFDDQFSVERPDGSNFTLKIRSTKLEDSAMYFCASREPWREATDTQYFGPGTRLTVL.

This clonotype came up a few times. This chain connects TRBV7-3 to TRBJ2-1, with 10 bases fitting TRBD2. CDR1 is SGHTA, CDR2 FQGTGA, per germline. CDR3 length equals 17 residues. V shed 3 bases, J shed 5 bases, and the junction held 10 bases outside the gene matches. This CDR3 is CASSLTGSGRIHNEQFF. CDR3 nucleotides: TGTGCCAGCAGCTTGACCGGTAGCGGGAGGATCCACAATGAGCAGTTCTTC.

The chain carries TRBV14 and TRBJ2-7, with D perhaps TRBD1 (6 bases). The CDR3 runs 15 residues. Trimming left V 1 base short and J 0 bases short, with 10 bases between. In germline, CDR1 is SGHDN, CDR2 FVKESK. This CDR3 is CASSQAGHNSYEQYF. CDR3 DNA sequence: TGTGCCAGCAGCCAAGCGGGACACAACTCCTACGAGCAGTACTTC.

In this sample, this clonotype turned up a few times. V and J are TRBV6-1 and TRBJ1-1; the D is unclear. The CDR3 loop spans 13 amino acids. V lost 2 bases, J lost 3 bases, and 7 bases lay in between. Germline lookup yields CDR1 MNHNS and CDR2 SASEGT. The CDR3 nucleotides read TGTGCCAGCAGTGAACGGCCAGACACTGAAGCTTTCTTT. Protein product: CASSERPDTEAFF.

In its sample, this clonotype was seen many times. Here the CDR3 reads CASAVLAVIGADTQYF. The CDR3 DNA reads TGTGCCAGCGCGGTACTAGCGGTTATTGGCGCAGATACGCAGTATTTT. The chain combines TRBV2 with TRBJ2-3; 8 nucleotides align to TRBD2. Germline CDR1 SNHLY, CDR2 FYNNEI. Losses at the gene ends were 8 bases for V and 4 bases for J; bases not matched to a gene: 14. The CDR3 spans 16 residues.

This clonotype was counted at least ten times. This chain uses TRBV7-2 with TRBJ2-7, with 10 bases that match TRBD1. Losses at the gene ends were 5 bases for V and 6 bases for J; bases not matched to a gene: 16. The CDR3 totals 17 residues. CDR1 and CDR2 from the germline V gene are SGHTA and FQGNSA. CDR3 amino acids: CASSLNPPGQGLSEQYF. CDR3 sequence (DNA): TGTGCCAGCAGCCTAAACCCCCCGGGACAGGGGTTGTCCGAGCAGTACTTC.

This sequence joins TRBV7-9 and TRBJ2-1; D perhaps matches TRBD2 (5 bases). Germline CDR1 SEHNR, CDR2 FQNEAQ (reference sequence). The V and J ends lost 8 bases and 4 bases respectively, with 18 bases between them. This CDR3 contains 15 residues. The CDR3 nucleotides read TGTGCCAGCGGAGGAGGTGGGAACTCTTACAATGAGCAGTTCTTC. Translation: CASGGGGNSYNEQFF.